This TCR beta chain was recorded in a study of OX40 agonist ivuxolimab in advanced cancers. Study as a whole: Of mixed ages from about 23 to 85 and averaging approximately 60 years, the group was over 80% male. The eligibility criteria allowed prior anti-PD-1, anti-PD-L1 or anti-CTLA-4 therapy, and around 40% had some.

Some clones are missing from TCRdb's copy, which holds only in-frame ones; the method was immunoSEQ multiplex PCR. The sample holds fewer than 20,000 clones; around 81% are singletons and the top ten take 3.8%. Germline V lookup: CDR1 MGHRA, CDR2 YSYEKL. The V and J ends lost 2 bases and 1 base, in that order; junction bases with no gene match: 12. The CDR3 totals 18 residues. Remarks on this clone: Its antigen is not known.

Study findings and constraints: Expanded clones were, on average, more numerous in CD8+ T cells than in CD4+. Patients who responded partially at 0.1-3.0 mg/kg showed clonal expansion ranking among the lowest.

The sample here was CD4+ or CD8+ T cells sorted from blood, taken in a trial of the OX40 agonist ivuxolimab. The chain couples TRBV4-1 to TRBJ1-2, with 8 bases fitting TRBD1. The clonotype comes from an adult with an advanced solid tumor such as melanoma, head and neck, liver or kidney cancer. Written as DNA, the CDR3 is TGCGCCAGCAGCCAAAGTCGGACAGGGAGCGACTTTAACTATGGCTACACCTTC. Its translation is CASSQSRTGSDFNYGYTF.